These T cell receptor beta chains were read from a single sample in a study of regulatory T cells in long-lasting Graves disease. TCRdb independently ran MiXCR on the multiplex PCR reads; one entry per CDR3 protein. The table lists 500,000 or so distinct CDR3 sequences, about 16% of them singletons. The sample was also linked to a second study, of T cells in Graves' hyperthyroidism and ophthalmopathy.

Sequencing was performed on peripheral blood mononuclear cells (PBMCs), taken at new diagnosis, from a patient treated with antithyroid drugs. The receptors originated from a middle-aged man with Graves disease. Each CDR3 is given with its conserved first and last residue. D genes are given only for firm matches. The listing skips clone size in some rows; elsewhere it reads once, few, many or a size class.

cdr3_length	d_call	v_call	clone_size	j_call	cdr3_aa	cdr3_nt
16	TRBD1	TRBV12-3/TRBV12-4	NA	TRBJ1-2	CASSFFRGQGADGYTF	TGTGCCAGCAGTTTTTTCCGAGGACAGGGGGCGGATGGCTACACCTTC
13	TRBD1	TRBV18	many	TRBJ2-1	CASSPGGQNEQFF	TGTGCCAGCTCACCAGGGGGACAGAATGAGCAGTTCTTC
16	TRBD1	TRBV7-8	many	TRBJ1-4	CASSLMETGGFEKLFF	TGTGCCAGCAGCTTAATGGAAACAGGGGGCTTTGAAAAACTGTTTTTT
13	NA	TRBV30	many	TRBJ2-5	CAWSVSASETQYF	TGTGCCTGGAGTGTTAGCGCATCAGAGACCCAGTACTTC
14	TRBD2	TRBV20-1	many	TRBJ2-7	CSASMLAGGSEQYF	TGCAGTGCTAGTATGCTAGCGGGAGGTTCCGAGCAGTACTTC
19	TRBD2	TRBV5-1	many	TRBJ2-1	CASSLGLAGGSKSYNEQFF	TGCGCCAGCAGCTTGGGACTAGCGGGAGGGTCGAAATCCTACAATGAGCAGTTCTTC
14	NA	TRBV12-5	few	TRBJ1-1	CASGSGVANTEAFF	TGTGCTAGTGGTTCTGGGGTTGCAAACACTGAAGCTTTCTTT
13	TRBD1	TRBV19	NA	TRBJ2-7	CASWDSGLQEQYF	TGTGCCAGCTGGGACAGCGGCCTACAGGAGCAGTACTTC
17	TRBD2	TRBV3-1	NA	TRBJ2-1	CASSQGAGTSGYNEQFF	TGTGCCAGCAGCCAAGGTGCGGGGACTAGCGGCTACAATGAGCAGTTCTTC
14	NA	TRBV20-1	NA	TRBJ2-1	CSARVDYPGHEQFF	TGCAGTGCTAGGGTCGACTACCCTGGGCATGAGCAGTTCTTC
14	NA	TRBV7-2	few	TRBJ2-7	CASSRPGGSYEQYF	TGTGCCAGCAGCCGCCCCGGGGGCTCCTACGAGCAGTACTTC
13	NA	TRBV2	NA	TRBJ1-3	CASTKVSGNTIYF	TGTGCCAGCACCAAGGTTTCTGGAAACACCATATATTTT
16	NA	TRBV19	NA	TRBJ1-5	CASMVTGLTFNQPQHF	TGTGCCAGTATGGTGACCGGGCTAACCTTCAATCAGCCCCAGCATTTT
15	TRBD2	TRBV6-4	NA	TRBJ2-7	CASRRTSGGFYEQHF	TGTGCCAGCAGGCGGACTAGCGGGGGCTTCTACGAGCAGCACTTC
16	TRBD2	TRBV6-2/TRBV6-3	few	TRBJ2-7	CASSYLGLARGYEQYF	TGTGCCAGCAGTTACCTGGGACTAGCCAGGGGTTACGAGCAGTACTTC